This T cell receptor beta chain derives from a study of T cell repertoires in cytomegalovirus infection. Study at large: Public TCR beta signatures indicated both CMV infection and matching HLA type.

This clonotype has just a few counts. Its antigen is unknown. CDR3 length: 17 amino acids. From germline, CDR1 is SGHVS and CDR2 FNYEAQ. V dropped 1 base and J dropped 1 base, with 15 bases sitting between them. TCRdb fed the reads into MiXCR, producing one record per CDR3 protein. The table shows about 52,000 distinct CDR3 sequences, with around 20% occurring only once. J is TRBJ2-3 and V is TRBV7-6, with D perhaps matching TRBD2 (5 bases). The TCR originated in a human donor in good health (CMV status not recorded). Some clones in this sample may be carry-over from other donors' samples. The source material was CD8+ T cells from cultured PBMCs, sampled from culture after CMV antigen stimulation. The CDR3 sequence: CASSLDGTGLGTDTQYF. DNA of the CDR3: TGTGCCAGCAGCTTAGACGGAACGGGATTGGGCACAGATACGCAGTATTTT.